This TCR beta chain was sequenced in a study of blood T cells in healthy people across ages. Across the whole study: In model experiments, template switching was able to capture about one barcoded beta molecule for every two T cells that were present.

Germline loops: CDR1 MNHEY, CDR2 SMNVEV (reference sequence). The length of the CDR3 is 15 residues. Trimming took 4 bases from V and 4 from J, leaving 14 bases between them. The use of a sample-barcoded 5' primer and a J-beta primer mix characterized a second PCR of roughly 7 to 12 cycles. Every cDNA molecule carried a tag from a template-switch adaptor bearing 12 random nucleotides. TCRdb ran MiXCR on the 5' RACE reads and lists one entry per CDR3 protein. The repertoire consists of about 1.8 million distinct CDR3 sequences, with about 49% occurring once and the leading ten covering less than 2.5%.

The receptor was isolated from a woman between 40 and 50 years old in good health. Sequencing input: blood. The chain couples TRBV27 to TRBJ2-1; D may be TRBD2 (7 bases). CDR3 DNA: TGTGCCAGCAGTTCCGCCGGGGGGCAGTACAATGAGCAGTTCTTC. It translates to CASSSAGGQYNEQFF.